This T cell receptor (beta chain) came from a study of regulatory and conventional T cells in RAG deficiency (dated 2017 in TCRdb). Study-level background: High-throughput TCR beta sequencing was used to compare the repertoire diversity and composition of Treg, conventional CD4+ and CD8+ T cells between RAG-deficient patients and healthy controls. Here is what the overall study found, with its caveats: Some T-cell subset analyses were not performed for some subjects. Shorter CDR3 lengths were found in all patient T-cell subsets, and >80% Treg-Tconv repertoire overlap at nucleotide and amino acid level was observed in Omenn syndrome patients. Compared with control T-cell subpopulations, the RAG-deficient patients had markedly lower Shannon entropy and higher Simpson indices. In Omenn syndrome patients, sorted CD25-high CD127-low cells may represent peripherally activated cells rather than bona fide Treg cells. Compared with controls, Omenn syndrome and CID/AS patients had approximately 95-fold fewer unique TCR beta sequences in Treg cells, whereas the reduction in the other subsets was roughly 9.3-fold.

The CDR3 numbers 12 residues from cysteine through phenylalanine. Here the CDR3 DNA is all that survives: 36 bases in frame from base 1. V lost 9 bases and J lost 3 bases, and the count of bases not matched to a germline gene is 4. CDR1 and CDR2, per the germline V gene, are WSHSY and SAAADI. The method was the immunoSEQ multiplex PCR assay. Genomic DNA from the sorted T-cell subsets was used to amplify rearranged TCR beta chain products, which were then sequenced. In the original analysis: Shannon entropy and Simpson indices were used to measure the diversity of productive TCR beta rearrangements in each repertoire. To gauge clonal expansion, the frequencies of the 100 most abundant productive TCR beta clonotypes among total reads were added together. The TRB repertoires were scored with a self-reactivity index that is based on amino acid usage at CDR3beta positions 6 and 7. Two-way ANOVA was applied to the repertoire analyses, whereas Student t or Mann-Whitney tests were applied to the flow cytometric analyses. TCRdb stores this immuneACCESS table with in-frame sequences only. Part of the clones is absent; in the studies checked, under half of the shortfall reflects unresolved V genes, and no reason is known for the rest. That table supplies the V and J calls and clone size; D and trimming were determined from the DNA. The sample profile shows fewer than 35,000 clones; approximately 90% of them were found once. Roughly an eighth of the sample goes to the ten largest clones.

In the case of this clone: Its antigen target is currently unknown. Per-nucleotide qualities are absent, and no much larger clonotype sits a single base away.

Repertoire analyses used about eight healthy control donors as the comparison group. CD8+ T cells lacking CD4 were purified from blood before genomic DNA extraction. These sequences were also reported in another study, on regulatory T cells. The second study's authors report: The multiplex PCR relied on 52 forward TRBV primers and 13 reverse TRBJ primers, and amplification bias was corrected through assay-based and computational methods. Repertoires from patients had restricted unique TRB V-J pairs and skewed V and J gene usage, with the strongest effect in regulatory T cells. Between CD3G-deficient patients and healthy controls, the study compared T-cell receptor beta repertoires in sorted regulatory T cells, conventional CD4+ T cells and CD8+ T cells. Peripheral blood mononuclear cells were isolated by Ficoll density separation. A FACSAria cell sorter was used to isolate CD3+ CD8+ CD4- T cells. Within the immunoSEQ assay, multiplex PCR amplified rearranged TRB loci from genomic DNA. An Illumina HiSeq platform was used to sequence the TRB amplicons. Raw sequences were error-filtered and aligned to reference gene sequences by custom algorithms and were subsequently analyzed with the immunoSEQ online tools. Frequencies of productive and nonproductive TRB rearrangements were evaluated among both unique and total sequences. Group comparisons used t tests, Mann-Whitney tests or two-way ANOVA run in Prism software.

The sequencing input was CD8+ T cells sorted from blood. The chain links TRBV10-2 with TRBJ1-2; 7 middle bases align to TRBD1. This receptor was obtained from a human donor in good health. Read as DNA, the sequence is TGCGCCAGAGACAGGGCGGACTATGGCTACACCTTC. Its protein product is CARDRADYGYTF.